Listed below are T cell receptor beta chains from one sample, sequenced in a study of T cell responses to AZD1222 COVID-19 vaccine. Generated by immunoSEQ multiplex PCR, the TCRdb table keeps only in-frame clones and is missing some. The sample lists about 140,000 clones, 85% to 95% occurring once. The source was peripheral blood, collected after recovery from COVID-19. The receptors originated from an adult who had recovered from COVID-19. Both conserved end residues are part of each CDR3. The order of the fields is J gene, clone size, V gene, D gene, CDR3 DNA, CDR3 protein. A D gene is named only where the DNA matches it firmly. The size field is filled for only some rows; it gives once, few, many or a size class.

J: TRBJ1-2; size: -; V: TRBV25-1; D: TRBD1; DNA: TGTGCCAGGGGGGGGGACAGATTAAAGGGCTACACCTTC; CDR3: CARGGDRLKGYTF
J: TRBJ2-3; size: -; V: TRBV19; D: TRBD2; DNA: TGTGCCAGTAGTGCCGGGACTAGCGGGGCCCCAGATACGCAGTATTTT; CDR3: CASSAGTSGAPDTQYF
J: TRBJ1-1; size: -; V: TRBV7-3; D: -; DNA: TGTGCCAGCAGAAGACAGTCAGAGAACACTGAAGCTTTCTTT; CDR3: CASRRQSENTEAFF
J: TRBJ1-4; size: -; V: TRBV9; D: -; DNA: TGTGCCAGCAGCGTAGGTGGCGGGGTTAATGAAAAACTGTTTTTT; CDR3: CASSVGGGVNEKLFF
J: TRBJ1-3; size: -; V: TRBV28; D: -; DNA: TGTGCCAGCAGCCGTCCTCCAGGGATGGCTCGAAACACCATATATTTT; CDR3: CASSRPPGMARNTIYF
J: TRBJ1-6; size: -; V: TRBV12-3/TRBV12-4; D: -; DNA: TGTGCCAGTGGACGGCCTAATTCACCCCTCCACTTT; CDR3: CASGRPNSPLHF
J: TRBJ2-7; size: -; V: TRBV4-1; D: TRBD1; DNA: TGCGCCAGCAGTTTCGACAGGGGGCCCTACGAGCAGTACTTC; CDR3: CASSFDRGPYEQYF
J: TRBJ2-3; size: -; V: TRBV4-1; D: TRBD2; DNA: TGCGCCAGCAGCCAAGATTCGGGGCGGGAGGGAGCAGATACGCAGTATTTT; CDR3: CASSQDSGREGADTQYF
J: TRBJ2-1; size: once; V: TRBV6-5; D: -; DNA: TGTGCCAGCAGTTCCGCCGTGCGGGGCAATGAGCAGTTCTTC; CDR3: CASSSAVRGNEQFF
J: TRBJ1-3; size: -; V: TRBV19; D: -; DNA: TGTGCCAGTAGTATAGAGAGCTCTGGAAACACCATATATTTT; CDR3: CASSIESSGNTIYF
J: TRBJ1-4; size: -; V: TRBV7-8; D: TRBD1; DNA: TGTGCCAGCAGCTCTCCAACAGGGGTTCGGGAAAAACTGTTTTTT; CDR3: CASSSPTGVREKLFF
J: TRBJ1-4; size: once; V: TRBV2; D: -; DNA: TGTGCCAGCGCGCCGTCAGGGGTCACTAATGAAAAACTGTTTTTT; CDR3: CASAPSGVTNEKLFF
J: TRBJ1-3; size: -; V: TRBV10-3; D: TRBD1; DNA: TGTGCCATCAGTGCCGCCCCCCGGGACAGGGTACCTGGAAACACCATATATTTT; CDR3: CAISAAPRDRVPGNTIYF
J: TRBJ2-2; size: -; V: TRBV5-3; D: -; DNA: TGTGCCAGAAGCTTGGAGGCAGGGCCTCGGAGGGTCTCGATCGGGGAGCTGTTTTTT; CDR3: CARSLEAGPRRVSIGELFF
J: TRBJ1-2; size: -; V: TRBV7-2; D: -; DNA: TGTGCCAGCAGCTCGAGACAGGCACCGGCCTATGGCTACACCTTC; CDR3: CASSSRQAPAYGYTF
J: TRBJ1-2; size: -; V: TRBV5-1; D: TRBD1; DNA: TGCGCCAGCAGCTTAGGGACAGGGAGCGGAGTAAACTATGGCTACACCTTC; CDR3: CASSLGTGSGVNYGYTF
J: TRBJ2-7; size: -; V: TRBV30; D: TRBD1; DNA: TGTGCTGGACAGGTTATCAACGAGCAGTACTTC; CDR3: CAGQVINEQYF
J: TRBJ1-2; size: -; V: TRBV11-2; D: -; DNA: TGTGCCAGCAGCTTAGCACACGAAATTTATGGCTACACCTTC; CDR3: CASSLAHEIYGYTF
J: TRBJ2-3; size: -; V: TRBV7-3; D: TRBD2; DNA: TGTGCCAGCAGCTCCTCGCCTAGCGGGAGGGCCGGGGATACGCAGTATTTT; CDR3: CASSSSPSGRAGDTQYF
J: TRBJ2-7; size: -; V: TRBV5-5; D: -; DNA: TGTGCCAGCAGCTTGGGTTCCTTGAATGAGGGGACAACCTACGAGCAGTACTTC; CDR3: CASSLGSLNEGTTYEQYF
J: TRBJ1-6; size: -; V: TRBV9; D: -; DNA: TGTGCCAGCACCTCCCGGGGTGGTAATTCACCCCTCCACTTT; CDR3: CASTSRGGNSPLHF
J: TRBJ1-5; size: -; V: TRBV19; D: TRBD1; DNA: TGTGCCAGTACTCCGGGACAGGGAGGTATTAACAATCAGCCCCAGCATTTT; CDR3: CASTPGQGGINNQPQHF
J: TRBJ1-2; size: -; V: TRBV7-9; D: -; DNA: TGTGCCAGCACCCGGGGGGGCTACACCTTC; CDR3: CASTRGGYTF
J: TRBJ2-7; size: few; V: TRBV6-5; D: TRBD2; DNA: TGTGCCACCTCGACTAGCGGCGCCTACGAGCAGTACTTC; CDR3: CATSTSGAYEQYF
J: TRBJ2-3; size: -; V: TRBV4-1; D: -; DNA: TGCGCCAGCAGCCAATCAGATACGCAGTATTTT; CDR3: CASSQSDTQYF
J: TRBJ2-5; size: -; V: TRBV5-1; D: -; DNA: TGCGCCAGCAGCTCCCGGGGGCGAGGGCAAGAGACCCAGTACTTC; CDR3: CASSSRGRGQETQYF
J: TRBJ1-2; size: -; V: TRBV5-4; D: TRBD1; DNA: TGTGCCAGCACCCTTAGGATTGGACAGGATGAGCCTAACTATGGCTACACCTTC; CDR3: CASTLRIGQDEPNYGYTF
J: TRBJ2-5; size: -; V: TRBV2; D: -; DNA: TGTGCCAGCTTGGGTCTCCGGGGCCAAGAGACCCAGTACTTC; CDR3: CASLGLRGQETQYF
J: TRBJ1-5; size: -; V: TRBV19; D: TRBD1; DNA: TGTGCCAGTAGTATGTCCACAGGGGGGTATCAGCCCCAGCATTTT; CDR3: CASSMSTGGYQPQHF
J: TRBJ2-3; size: -; V: TRBV27; D: -; DNA: TGTGCCAGCAGTTTGTCGGGTGATACGCAGTATTTT; CDR3: CASSLSGDTQYF
J: TRBJ1-3; size: -; V: TRBV7-9; D: -; DNA: TGTGCCAGCAGCCCGAGAGGGGCAGGCTCTGGAAACACCATATATTTT; CDR3: CASSPRGAGSGNTIYF
J: TRBJ1-6; size: -; V: TRBV7-9; D: -; DNA: TGTGCCAGCAGCTTAGGGGAAAGTTCACCCCTCCACTTT; CDR3: CASSLGESSPLHF
J: TRBJ2-3; size: -; V: TRBV5-1; D: TRBD2; DNA: TGCGCCAGCAGCTTGGCCGGGCTAGCGGGAGGGGTCACAGATACGCAGTATTTT; CDR3: CASSLAGLAGGVTDTQYF
J: TRBJ2-5; size: -; V: TRBV5-4; D: -; DNA: TGTGCCAGCAGCTCAGGAGTCGGCCCAGAGACCCAGTACTTC; CDR3: CASSSGVGPETQYF
J: TRBJ2-1; size: -; V: TRBV5-1; D: -; DNA: TGCGCCAGCAGCTTGGCCGAGGGGAACAATGAGCAGTTCTTC; CDR3: CASSLAEGNNEQFF
J: TRBJ1-3; size: -; V: TRBV5-6; D: -; DNA: TGTGCCAGCAGCCGGGGGGCGCTTGGAAACACCATATATTTT; CDR3: CASSRGALGNTIYF
J: TRBJ2-7; size: few; V: TRBV5-1; D: -; DNA: TGCGCCACCACCCAGATCGACGTTCTGGAGCAGTACTTC; CDR3: CATTQIDVLEQYF
J: TRBJ2-7; size: -; V: TRBV2; D: -; DNA: TGTGCCAGCAGCGGTTCCCCTCTCCGGGACCGTTCCTACGAGCAGTACTTC; CDR3: CASSGSPLRDRSYEQYF
J: TRBJ2-1; size: -; V: TRBV5-1; D: -; DNA: TGCGCCAGCACGAGTAACCCCAATGAGCAGTTCTTC; CDR3: CASTSNPNEQFF
J: TRBJ2-2; size: -; V: TRBV4-1; D: -; DNA: TGCGCCAGCAGCCATCTAAACACCGGGGAGCTGTTTTTT; CDR3: CASSHLNTGELFF
J: TRBJ1-2; size: -; V: TRBV2; D: TRBD1; DNA: TGTGCCAGCAGCGAAGACAGGGGGGTTTGGTATGGCTACACCTTC; CDR3: CASSEDRGVWYGYTF
J: TRBJ1-2; size: -; V: TRBV27; D: -; DNA: TGTGCCAGCAGTTTATCGATAGGGAGCGGCTACACCTTC; CDR3: CASSLSIGSGYTF
J: TRBJ2-7; size: -; V: TRBV19; D: TRBD2; DNA: TGTGCCAGTAGTATAGGAGGGACTAGGAGCTCCTACGAGCAGTACTTC; CDR3: CASSIGGTRSSYEQYF
J: TRBJ2-5; size: -; V: TRBV5-1; D: TRBD2; DNA: TGCGCCAGCAGCTTGACTAGCGGGAGGGGAGAGACCCAGTACTTC; CDR3: CASSLTSGRGETQYF
J: TRBJ1-3; size: -; V: TRBV11-2; D: TRBD1; DNA: TGTGCCAGCAGCTGGGGACAGTTAAGCGGTGACACCATATATTTT; CDR3: CASSWGQLSGDTIYF
J: TRBJ2-1; size: -; V: TRBV10-3; D: TRBD1; DNA: TGTGCCACCGTGGGACAGGGAGAGAACAATGAGCAGTTCTTC; CDR3: CATVGQGENNEQFF
J: TRBJ2-1; size: -; V: TRBV27; D: -; DNA: TGTGCCAGCAGGGTAGCAGTCTACTCCTACAATGAGCAGTTCTTC; CDR3: CASRVAVYSYNEQFF
J: TRBJ2-5; size: once; V: TRBV12-3/TRBV12-4; D: -; DNA: TGTGCCAGCAGTTTAGGGGAGACCCAGTACTTC; CDR3: CASSLGETQYF
J: TRBJ1-2; size: -; V: TRBV2; D: TRBD1; DNA: TGTGCCAGCACTCCGGGACAGGACGCTAACTATGGCTACACCTTC; CDR3: CASTPGQDANYGYTF
J: TRBJ2-7; size: -; V: TRBV28; D: TRBD2; DNA: TGTGCCAGCATTCCTAGGGTGACTAGCGGCTACGAGCAGTACTTC; CDR3: CASIPRVTSGYEQYF
J: TRBJ1-2; size: once; V: TRBV20-1; D: -; DNA: TGCAGTGCTAGTGGGATGGGGGCGCGAGGCTATGGCTACACCTTC; CDR3: CSASGMGARGYGYTF
J: TRBJ2-1; size: -; V: TRBV7-9; D: TRBD2; DNA: TGTGCCAGCAGAAGCCGGGGACTAGCGGGAGGGGGCAATGAGCAGTTCTTC; CDR3: CASRSRGLAGGGNEQFF
J: TRBJ2-7; size: -; V: TRBV18; D: TRBD2; DNA: TGTGCCAGCTCACCACCAAGCGGGAGCCTCACCGAGCAGTACTTC; CDR3: CASSPPSGSLTEQYF